This T cell receptor beta chain was captured by sequencing in a study of tumor-infiltrating lymphocytes in primary liver carcinoma. Study in general: Each sample had roughly 3.65 to 8 million productive TCRbeta reads regardless of tissue type. Study outcomes and limitations: Blood's top-250-clone fraction was significantly lower than that of tumors (p = 0.039).

Starting from approximately 470 ng of total RNA, TCR beta cDNA was produced with a primer in the constant region. Each TCR beta library was derived from three nested multiplex PCR rounds that employed slightly modified ARM-PCR. TCRdb reprocessed the multiplex PCR reads with MiXCR, giving one entry per CDR3 protein. This table holds just under 55,000 distinct CDR3 sequences, about 73% found once. As concerns this clonotype: Its specificity is not known. A read error may account for a junction end that differs from germline.

Co-extraction yielded RNA and DNA from around 18-30 mg of unsorted bulk tissue. This clonotype originated in a man between 40 and 49 years old with primary liver carcinoma and hepatitis B virus infection. The sample was liver tumor tissue from sampling region 2. Sample subset: tumor region T2, inferior pole.

The CDR3 DNA sequence: TGTGTCACCAGTGACACCGGGACTTACTTCCATCCGGATACGCAGTATTTT. Translated, it gives CVTSDTGTYFHPDTQYF. This chain connects TRBV24-1 to TRBJ2-3; D is perhaps TRBD2 (6 bases). CDR3 size: 17 residues. CDR1 KGHDR and CDR2 SFDVKD come from the germline V gene.